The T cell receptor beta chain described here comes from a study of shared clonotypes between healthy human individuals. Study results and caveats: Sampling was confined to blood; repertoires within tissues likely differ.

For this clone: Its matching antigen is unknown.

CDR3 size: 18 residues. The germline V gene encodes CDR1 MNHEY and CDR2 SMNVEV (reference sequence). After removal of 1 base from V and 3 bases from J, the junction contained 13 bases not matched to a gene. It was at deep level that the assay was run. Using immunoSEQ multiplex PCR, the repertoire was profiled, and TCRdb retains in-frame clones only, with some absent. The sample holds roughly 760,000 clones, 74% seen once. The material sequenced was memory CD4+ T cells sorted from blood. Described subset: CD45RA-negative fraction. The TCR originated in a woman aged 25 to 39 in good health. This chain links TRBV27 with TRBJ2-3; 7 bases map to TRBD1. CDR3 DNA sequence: TGTGCCAGCAGTTTATACCCCCCGCCAGGGGGTCTAACAGATACGCAGTATTTT. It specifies CASSLYPPPGGLTDTQYF.